The clone carrying this TCR beta chain appeared many times. Its antigen is still unknown. Axillary draining lymph nodes of breast cancer patients supplied the node samples. The sample belongs to a study of breast tumors, draining lymph nodes, adjacent tissues. Notes on the study in general: Luminal-like breast cancer showed significantly higher tumor–nontumor repertoire similarity than basal-like. Tumor TCR diversity was below lymph nodes but above nontumor tissue.

TCRdb re-derived calls from the multiplex PCR reads in MiXCR, one entry per CDR3 protein. The sample has tens of thousands of distinct CDR3 sequences; roughly a fifth are singletons. This CDR3 has 11 residues. The germline V gene has CDR1 SEHNR and CDR2 FQNEAQ (reference sequence). V dropped 5 bases and J dropped 9 bases, with 8 bases sitting between them. This receptor was obtained from a female donor with breast cancer. Some clones in this sample may be carry-over from other donors' samples. Sample: axillary lymph node tissue. The chain joins TRBV7-9 to TRBJ2-1; D is unclear. DNA of the CDR3: TGTGCCAGCAGCCGAACGACTGAGCAGTTCTTC. Translating gives CASSRTTEQFF.